The clone carrying this T cell receptor beta chain came up once. This entry belongs to a study of blood T cell repertoires in COVID-19. Overall study context: Donors in the United States, Italy and Spain gave samples during acute or convalescent COVID-19. PBMCs, B-cell-depleted T cells, or T cells were the source of the cDNA or gDNA that made up the material.

CDR3 size: 15 residues. Germline trimming cut 2 bases from V and 5 bases from J; bases unmatched to any gene: 9. The germline gives CDR1 SGHTA, CDR2 FQGNSA. Original handling: Reference gene primer amplification gave estimated nucleated cell counts. Some clones are missing from TCRdb's copy, which holds only in-frame ones; the method was immunoSEQ multiplex PCR. V and J calls and clone size come straight from that table; D and trimming were deduced from the DNA. Among about 210,000 clones listed, almost 85% were seen once. Followed longitudinally, the Seattle patients had been enrolled during active infection.

The chain couples TRBV7-2 to TRBJ2-7; 7 nucleotides line up with TRBD1. Sequencing was performed on peripheral blood. The clonotype originates from a woman aged 70-85 years with COVID-19, enrolled during active disease. The CDR3 region is CASSLQGVGEDEQYF. The DNA of the CDR3 is TGTGCCAGCAGCTTACAGGGGGTAGGTGAAGACGAGCAGTACTTC.